What follows describes a single T cell receptor beta chain. This CDR3 comprises 16 residues. CDR1 is SGHAT, CDR2 FQNNGV, per germline. V was pared by 2 bases and J by 5 bases, with 19 bases between. The entry originates in a study of neoadjuvant nivolumab and ipilimumab in lung cancer. Only in-frame clones appear in the TCRdb table, and some are missing; sequencing was by immunoSEQ multiplex PCR. Of tens of thousands of clones in the sample, around 80% were seen once. The source is an adult with non-small cell lung cancer. The chain has TRBV11-2 and TRBJ2-7; possible D gene TRBD2, 6 bases. The specimen was peripheral blood, collected before neoadjuvant nivolumab, alone or with ipilimumab. The CDR3 protein is CASSLRRGVLFHEQYF. CDR3 coding DNA: TGTGCCAGCAGCTTACGCCGCGGGGTGTTGTTCCACGAGCAGTACTTC.